The rows below give T cell receptor beta chains drawn from one sample of a study of blood T cell repertoires in COVID-19. Here immunoSEQ multiplex PCR was the method, and the copy in TCRdb shows in-frame clones only, minus some. The repertoire holds under 250,000 clones, with around 82% as singletons. The sample consisted of peripheral blood. These receptors were taken from a human donor in a cohort sampled during active COVID-19. Both conserved end residues are part of each CDR3. A D gene is named only where the DNA matches it firmly. Clone size is stated in some rows and not others, as once, few, many or a class when expanded.

d_call	v_call	j_call	clone_size	cdr3_nt	cdr3_aa
NA	TRBV9	TRBJ1-1	few	TGTGCCAGCAGCGCCCGACAGGCCAACACTGAAGCTTTCTTT	CASSARQANTEAFF
NA	TRBV6-2/TRBV6-3	TRBJ1-1	NA	TGTGCCAGCAGTTATCTAAGGGGCGGCACTGAAGCTTTCTTT	CASSYLRGGTEAFF
NA	TRBV9	TRBJ2-3	NA	TGTGCCAGCAGCGTTAGGGGTGATACGCAGTATTTT	CASSVRGDTQYF
TRBD1	TRBV24-1	TRBJ1-4	NA	TGTGCCACCAGTGATGCGACAGGGGGCGATGAAAAACTGTTTTTT	CATSDATGGDEKLFF
NA	TRBV7-2	TRBJ1-2	NA	TGTGCCAGCAGCTTAGCGGGCAGGCTCTATGGCTACACCTTC	CASSLAGRLYGYTF
TRBD2	TRBV7-8	TRBJ2-1	NA	TGTGCCAGCAGCTTTAGAGGGGGGAGAAGCGGGAGGAATGAGCAGTTCTTC	CASSFRGGRSGRNEQFF
NA	TRBV19	TRBJ1-2	few	TGTGCCAGTACCACCCCTAGAGGGAATGGCTACACCTTC	CASTTPRGNGYTF
TRBD1	TRBV4-3	TRBJ1-2	once	TGCGCCAGCAGCCATGCCGGGACAGGTGATGGCTACACCTTC	CASSHAGTGDGYTF
TRBD1	TRBV2	TRBJ1-5	NA	TGTGCCAGCAGTGATCGGGACAGTTCCTATCAGCCCCAGCATTTT	CASSDRDSSYQPQHF
NA	TRBV7-3	TRBJ1-2	few	TGTGCCAGCAGCTCCCACTCGGCCGAGGGTTATGGCTACACCTTC	CASSSHSAEGYGYTF
NA	TRBV2	TRBJ1-3	NA	TGTGCCAGCAGTGCACCCACCTCAGGTCCCTCTGGAAACACCATATATTTT	CASSAPTSGPSGNTIYF
TRBD2	TRBV5-4	TRBJ2-5	NA	TGTGCCAGCAGCCCCCAAAGGCTAGCGGGGGGGTGGCAAGAGACCCAGTACTTC	CASSPQRLAGGWQETQYF
TRBD2	TRBV10-3	TRBJ2-1	few	TGTGCCATCAGTGTAGGGGAGGGCAGCGAGCAGTTCTTC	CAISVGEGSEQFF
NA	TRBV6-1	TRBJ2-1	NA	TGTGCCAGCAGTGAAATGCCCCAAGGCGGTGAGCAGTTCTTC	CASSEMPQGGEQFF
NA	TRBV12-3/TRBV12-4	TRBJ2-2	NA	TGTGCCAGCAGTATACAGGGATTCGGGGAGCTGTTTTTT	CASSIQGFGELFF
NA	TRBV14	TRBJ1-6	NA	TGTGCCAGCAGCCAAGATATAGGGGTAGGTTCACCCCTCCACTTT	CASSQDIGVGSPLHF
TRBD2	TRBV7-7	TRBJ2-3	NA	TGTGCTAGCAGCTTGACTAGCGGGAGAGATACGCAGTATTTT	CASSLTSGRDTQYF
NA	TRBV28	TRBJ1-4	NA	TGTGCCAGCAGTGTCAGGGGCGCAACTAATGAAAAACTGTTTTTT	CASSVRGATNEKLFF
TRBD2	TRBV11-1	TRBJ2-1	NA	TGTGCCAGCAGCCAGCCGGGACTAAGAGCGTCCAATGAGCAGTTCTTC	CASSQPGLRASNEQFF
TRBD1	TRBV28	TRBJ1-1	NA	TGTGCCAGCAGTTTACATCAGGGGGCAGGAACTGAAGCTTTCTTT	CASSLHQGAGTEAFF
NA	TRBV5-1	TRBJ2-5	NA	TGCGCCAGCAGGAGAGCGGCTACCCAAGAGACCCAGTACTTC	CASRRAATQETQYF
TRBD1	TRBV7-2	TRBJ2-7	NA	TGTGCCTCCGGACAGGGGCACTACGAGCAGTACTTC	CASGQGHYEQYF
TRBD2	TRBV4-3	TRBJ2-1	NA	TGCGCCAGCAGCCAAGGTTGGTTAGCGGGACCTTGGGGGCAGTTCTTC	CASSQGWLAGPWGQFF
TRBD2	TRBV7-8	TRBJ2-5	NA	TGTGCCAGCAGCCGCCCAATGCGAGGACTAGAAGAGACCCAGTACTTC	CASSRPMRGLEETQYF
NA	TRBV2	TRBJ2-1	few	TGTGCCAGCAGTATCTTAGCGGTCTCATACAATGAGCAGTTCTTC	CASSILAVSYNEQFF
NA	TRBV5-1	TRBJ2-3	NA	TGCGCCAGCAGCCGGGGACAAGCGAGACCAGATACGCAGTATTTT	CASSRGQARPDTQYF
NA	TRBV7-9	TRBJ2-3	NA	TGTGCCAGCAGCTTAAATAACCCCAGGGATACGCAGTATTTT	CASSLNNPRDTQYF
NA	TRBV5-1	TRBJ1-6	NA	TGCGCCAGCAGCTTGGATCCGGCGGGGGGAAGGGATTCACCCCTCCACTTT	CASSLDPAGGRDSPLHF
NA	TRBV4-1	TRBJ1-1	NA	TGCGCCAGCAGCCGGCGGGACGGAGAAAACACTGAAGCTTTCTTT	CASSRRDGENTEAFF
NA	TRBV15	TRBJ2-5	NA	TGTGCCACCAGCAGAGATCCATCCAGTTGGCCGTACCAAGAGACCCAGTACTTC	CATSRDPSSWPYQETQYF